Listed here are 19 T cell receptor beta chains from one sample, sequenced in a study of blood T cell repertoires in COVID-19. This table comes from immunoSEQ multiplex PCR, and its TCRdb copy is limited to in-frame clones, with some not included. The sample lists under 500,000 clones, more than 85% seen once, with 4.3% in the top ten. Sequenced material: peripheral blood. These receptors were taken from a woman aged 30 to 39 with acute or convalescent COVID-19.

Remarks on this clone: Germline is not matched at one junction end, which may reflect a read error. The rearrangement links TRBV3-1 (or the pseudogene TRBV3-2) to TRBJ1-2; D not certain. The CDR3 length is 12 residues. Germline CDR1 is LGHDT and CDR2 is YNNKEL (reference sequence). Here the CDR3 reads CASSQDWSHPVF. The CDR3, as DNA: TGTGCCAGCAGCCAAGATTGGTCTCACCCAGTTTTT.

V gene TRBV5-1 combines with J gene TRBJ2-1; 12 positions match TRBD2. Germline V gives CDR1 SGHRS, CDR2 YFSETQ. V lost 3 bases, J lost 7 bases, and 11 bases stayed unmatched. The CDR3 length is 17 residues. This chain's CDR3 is CASSWGLAGGPGNEQFF. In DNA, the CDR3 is TGCGCCAGCAGCTGGGGTCTAGCGGGGGGGCCGGGGAATGAGCAGTTCTTC.

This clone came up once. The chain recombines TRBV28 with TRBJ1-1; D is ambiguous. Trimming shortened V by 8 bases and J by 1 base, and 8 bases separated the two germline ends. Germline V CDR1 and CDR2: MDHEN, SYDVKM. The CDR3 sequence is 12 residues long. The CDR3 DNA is TGTGCCAGCCTAGGCACGAACACTGAAGCTTTCTTT. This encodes CASLGTNTEAFF.

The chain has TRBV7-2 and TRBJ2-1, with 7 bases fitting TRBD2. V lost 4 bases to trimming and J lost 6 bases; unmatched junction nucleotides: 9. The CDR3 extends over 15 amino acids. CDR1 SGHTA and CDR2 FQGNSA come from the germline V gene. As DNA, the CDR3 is TGTGCCAGCAGCTCAAGCGGGGATCGAATCAATGAGCAGTTCTTC. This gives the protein CASSSSGDRINEQFF.

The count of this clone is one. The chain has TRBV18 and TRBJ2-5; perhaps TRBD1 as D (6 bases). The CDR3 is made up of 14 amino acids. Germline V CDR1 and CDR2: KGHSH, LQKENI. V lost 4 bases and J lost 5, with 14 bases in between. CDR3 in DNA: TGTGCCAGCTCACGACAGGCGGTTCGGGAGACCCAGTACTTC. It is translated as CASSRQAVRETQYF.

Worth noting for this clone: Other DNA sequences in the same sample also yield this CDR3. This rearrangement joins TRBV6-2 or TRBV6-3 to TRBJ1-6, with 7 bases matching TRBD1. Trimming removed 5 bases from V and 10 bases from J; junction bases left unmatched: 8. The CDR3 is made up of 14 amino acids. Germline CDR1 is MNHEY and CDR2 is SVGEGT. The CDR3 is CASSRDRVASPLHF. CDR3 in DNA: TGTGCCAGCAGTCGAGACAGGGTAGCATCACCCCTCCACTTT.

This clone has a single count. The CDR3 spells CASSFQGNSYEQYF. The DNA of the CDR3 is TGCGCCAGCAGCTTCCAGGGGAATAGCTACGAGCAGTACTTC. The chain has TRBV5-1 and TRBJ2-7, with D maybe TRBD1 (6 bases). Between the trimmed V and J ends, which lost 2 bases and 3 bases, there was a span of 12 bases. This CDR3 is built from 14 residues. The germline gives CDR1 SGHRS, CDR2 YFSETQ.

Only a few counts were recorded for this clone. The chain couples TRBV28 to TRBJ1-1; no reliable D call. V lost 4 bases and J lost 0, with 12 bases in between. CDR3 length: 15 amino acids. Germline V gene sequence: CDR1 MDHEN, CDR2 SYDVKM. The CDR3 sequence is CASSSSTAMNTEAFF. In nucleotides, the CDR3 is TGTGCCAGCAGTTCCTCGACTGCAATGAACACTGAAGCTTTCTTT.

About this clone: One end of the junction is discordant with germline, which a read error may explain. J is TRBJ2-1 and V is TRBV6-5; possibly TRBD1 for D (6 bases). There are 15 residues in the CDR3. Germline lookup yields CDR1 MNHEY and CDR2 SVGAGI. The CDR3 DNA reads TGTGCCAGCAGTGACTCGATCCCCTCCAGGGGCAGGCAGTTCTTC. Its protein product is CASSDSIPSRGRQFF.

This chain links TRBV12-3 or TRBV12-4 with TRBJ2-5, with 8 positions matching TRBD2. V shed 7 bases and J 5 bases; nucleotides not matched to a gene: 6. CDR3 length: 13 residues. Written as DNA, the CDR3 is TGTGCCAGCACCCCCCGGGGGGGTGAGACCCAGTACTTC. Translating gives CASTPRGGETQYF.

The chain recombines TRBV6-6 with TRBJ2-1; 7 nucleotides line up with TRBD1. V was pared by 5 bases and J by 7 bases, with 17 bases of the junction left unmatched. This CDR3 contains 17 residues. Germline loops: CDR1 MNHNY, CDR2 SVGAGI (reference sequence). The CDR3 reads CASSPDIGGQGVNEQFF. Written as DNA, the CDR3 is TGTGCCAGCAGTCCGGACATAGGTGGGCAGGGGGTAAATGAGCAGTTCTTC.

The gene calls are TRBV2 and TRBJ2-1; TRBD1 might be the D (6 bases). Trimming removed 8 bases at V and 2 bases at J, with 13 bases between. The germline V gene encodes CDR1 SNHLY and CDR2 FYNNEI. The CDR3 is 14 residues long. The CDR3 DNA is TGTGCCAGCCACCTGACAGGAGCCTACAATGAGCAGTTCTTC. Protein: CASHLTGAYNEQFF.

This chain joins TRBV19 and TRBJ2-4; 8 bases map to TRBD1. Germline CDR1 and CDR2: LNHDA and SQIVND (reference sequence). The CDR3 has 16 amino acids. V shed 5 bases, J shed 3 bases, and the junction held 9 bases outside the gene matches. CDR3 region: CASSPNRGSDKNIQYF. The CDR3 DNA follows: TGTGCCAGTAGTCCCAACAGGGGGTCGGACAAAAACATTCAGTACTTC.

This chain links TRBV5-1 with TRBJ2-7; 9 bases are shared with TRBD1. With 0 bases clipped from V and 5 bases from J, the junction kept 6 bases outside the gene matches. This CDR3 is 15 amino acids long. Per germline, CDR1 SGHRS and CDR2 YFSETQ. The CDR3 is CASSLGGTGMHEQYF. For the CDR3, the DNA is TGCGCCAGCAGCTTGGGAGGGACAGGGATGCACGAGCAGTACTTC. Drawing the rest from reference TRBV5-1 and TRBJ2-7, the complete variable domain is KAGVTQTPRYLIKTRGQQVTLSCSPISGHRSVSWYQQTPGQGLQFLFEYFSETQRNKGNFPGRFSGRQFSNSRSEMNVSTLELGDSALYLCASSLGGTGMHEQYFGPGTRLTVT.

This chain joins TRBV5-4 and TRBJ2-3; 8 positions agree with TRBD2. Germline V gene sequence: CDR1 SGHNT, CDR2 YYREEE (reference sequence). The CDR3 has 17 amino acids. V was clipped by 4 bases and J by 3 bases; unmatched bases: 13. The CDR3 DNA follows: TGTGCCAGCAGCCCCGGGGGTAGCGGGGTGAGGACAGATACGCAGTATTTT. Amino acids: CASSPGGSGVRTDTQYF.

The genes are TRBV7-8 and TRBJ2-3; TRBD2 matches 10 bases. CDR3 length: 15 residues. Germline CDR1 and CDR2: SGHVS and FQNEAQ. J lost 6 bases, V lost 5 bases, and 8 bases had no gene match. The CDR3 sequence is CASSPWTSGGDTQYF. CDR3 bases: TGTGCCAGCAGCCCCTGGACTAGCGGAGGGGATACGCAGTATTTT.

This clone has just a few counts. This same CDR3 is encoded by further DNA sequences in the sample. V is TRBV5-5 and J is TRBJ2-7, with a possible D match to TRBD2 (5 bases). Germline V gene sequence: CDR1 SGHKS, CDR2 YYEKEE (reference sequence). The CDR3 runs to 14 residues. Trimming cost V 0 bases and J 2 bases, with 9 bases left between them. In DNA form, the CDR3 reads TGTGCCAGCAGCTTGGTTCGAGGGCCCTACGAGCAGTACTTC. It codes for CASSLVRGPYEQYF.

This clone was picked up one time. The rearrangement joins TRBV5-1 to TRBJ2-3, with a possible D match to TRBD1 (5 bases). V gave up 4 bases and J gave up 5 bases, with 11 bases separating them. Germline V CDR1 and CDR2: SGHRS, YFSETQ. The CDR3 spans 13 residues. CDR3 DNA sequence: TGCGCCAGCAGCCTCAGGGCAGGAGATACGCAGTATTTT. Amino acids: CASSLRAGDTQYF.

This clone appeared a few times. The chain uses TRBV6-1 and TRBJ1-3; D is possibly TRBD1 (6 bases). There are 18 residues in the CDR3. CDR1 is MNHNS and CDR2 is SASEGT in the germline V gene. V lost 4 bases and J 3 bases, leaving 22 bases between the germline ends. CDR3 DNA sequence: TGTGCCAGCAGTGCCGGGACCAGGGGTGCTCTTCGTGGAAACACCATATATTTT. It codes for CASSAGTRGALRGNTIYF.